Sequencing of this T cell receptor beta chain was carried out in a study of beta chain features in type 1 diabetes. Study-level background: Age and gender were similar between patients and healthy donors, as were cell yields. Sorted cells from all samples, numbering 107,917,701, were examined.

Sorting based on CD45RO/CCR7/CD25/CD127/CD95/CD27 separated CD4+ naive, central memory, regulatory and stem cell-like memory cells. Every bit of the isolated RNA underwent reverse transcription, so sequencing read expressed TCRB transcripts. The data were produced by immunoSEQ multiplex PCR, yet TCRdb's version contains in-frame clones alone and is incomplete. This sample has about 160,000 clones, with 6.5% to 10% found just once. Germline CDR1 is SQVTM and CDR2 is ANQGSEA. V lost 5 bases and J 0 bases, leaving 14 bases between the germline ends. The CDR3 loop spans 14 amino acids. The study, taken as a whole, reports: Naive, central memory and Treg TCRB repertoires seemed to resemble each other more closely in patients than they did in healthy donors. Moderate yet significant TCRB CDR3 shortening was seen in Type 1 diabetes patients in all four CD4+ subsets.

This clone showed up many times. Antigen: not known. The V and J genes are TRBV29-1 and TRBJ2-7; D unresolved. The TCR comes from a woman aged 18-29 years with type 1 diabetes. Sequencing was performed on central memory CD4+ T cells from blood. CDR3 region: CSVSVSWSSYEQYF. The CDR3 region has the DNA TGCAGCGTTTCTGTAAGCTGGAGCTCCTACGAGCAGTACTTC.